Listed below are T cell receptor beta chains from one sample, sequenced in a study of Ad26.COV2.S vaccination and SARS-CoV-2 variants. Produced via immunoSEQ multiplex PCR; TCRdb's table is partial and in-frame only. The sample has about 450,000 clones, 80% to 90% seen once. This specimen was peripheral blood, taken in a trial of Ad26.COV2.S vaccine versus placebo. Receptors were obtained from a person aged 18-60 years who received the Ad26.COV2.S COVID-19 vaccine or a placebo. Both conserved end residues are part of each CDR3. A D gene is named only where the DNA matches it firmly. Some rows have no size entry. The others give once, few or many, or a class for an expanded clone.

v_call: TRBV24-1
clone_size: NA
j_call: TRBJ2-5
cdr3_length: 13
d_call: NA
cdr3_nt: TGTGCCACCGATGACGGGGCGGAAGAGACCCAGTACTTC
cdr3_aa: CATDDGAEETQYF

v_call: TRBV27
clone_size: once
j_call: TRBJ2-1
cdr3_length: 15
d_call: TRBD2
cdr3_nt: TGTGCCAGCAGCCCTTTCAGTAGCGGGGGGTATGAGCAGTTCTTC
cdr3_aa: CASSPFSSGGYEQFF

v_call: TRBV11-2
clone_size: NA
j_call: TRBJ1-2
cdr3_length: 15
d_call: NA
cdr3_nt: TGTGCCAGCAGCCCCCGCAGACCAGGGGACTATGGCTACACCTTC
cdr3_aa: CASSPRRPGDYGYTF

v_call: TRBV14
clone_size: NA
j_call: TRBJ1-2
cdr3_length: 16
d_call: TRBD1
cdr3_nt: TGTGCCAGCAGTGCGGACAGGGGGCATGTCGGCTATGGCTACACCTTC
cdr3_aa: CASSADRGHVGYGYTF

v_call: TRBV7-3
clone_size: NA
j_call: TRBJ2-1
cdr3_length: 13
d_call: NA
cdr3_nt: TGTGCCAGCAGCTTAATGGGGTACAATGAGCAGTTCTTC
cdr3_aa: CASSLMGYNEQFF

v_call: TRBV5-4
clone_size: few
j_call: TRBJ1-6
cdr3_length: 14
d_call: NA
cdr3_nt: TGTGCCAGCAGCTTGGAGGGAGGTAATTCACCCCTCCACTTT
cdr3_aa: CASSLEGGNSPLHF

v_call: TRBV7-3
clone_size: NA
j_call: TRBJ1-1
cdr3_length: 15
d_call: TRBD1
cdr3_nt: TGTGCCAGCAGCCCTCACCTCGGGACAGGAAGTGAAGCTTTCTTT
cdr3_aa: CASSPHLGTGSEAFF

v_call: TRBV30
clone_size: NA
j_call: TRBJ1-6
cdr3_length: 15
d_call: NA
cdr3_nt: TGTGCCTGGAGTGTACTTAGCTCCTATAATTCACCCCTCCACTTT
cdr3_aa: CAWSVLSSYNSPLHF

v_call: TRBV6-5
clone_size: NA
j_call: TRBJ2-1
cdr3_length: 12
d_call: NA
cdr3_nt: TGTGCCAGCAGCCTTATAGGCAATGAGCAGTTCTTC
cdr3_aa: CASSLIGNEQFF

v_call: TRBV7-2
clone_size: NA
j_call: TRBJ2-3
cdr3_length: 14
d_call: NA
cdr3_nt: TGTGCCAGCAGCTTGCCGGGACTTCCAGATACGCAGTATTTT
cdr3_aa: CASSLPGLPDTQYF

v_call: TRBV5-1
clone_size: NA
j_call: TRBJ1-6
cdr3_length: 14
d_call: NA
cdr3_nt: TGCGCCAGCAGCTTGGGGGTTATCCTTTCACCCCTCCACTTT
cdr3_aa: CASSLGVILSPLHF

v_call: TRBV29-1
clone_size: NA
j_call: TRBJ1-1
cdr3_length: 11
d_call: NA
cdr3_nt: TGCAGCGTTGAGGGAGGTCCTGAAGCTTTCTTT
cdr3_aa: CSVEGGPEAFF

v_call: TRBV10-3
clone_size: NA
j_call: TRBJ2-3
cdr3_length: 15
d_call: NA
cdr3_nt: TGTGCCATCAGTTCTCACATCCAGAAAACAGATACGCAGTATTTT
cdr3_aa: CAISSHIQKTDTQYF

v_call: TRBV5-6
clone_size: NA
j_call: TRBJ2-5
cdr3_length: 14
d_call: NA
cdr3_nt: TGTGCCAGCAGCTTGTACAGGCTCCAAGAGACCCAGTACTTC
cdr3_aa: CASSLYRLQETQYF

v_call: TRBV7-2
clone_size: NA
j_call: TRBJ1-1
cdr3_length: 13
d_call: NA
cdr3_nt: TGTGCCAGCAGCTTAGGGGCAGGCCCGATCGCTTTCTTT
cdr3_aa: CASSLGAGPIAFF

v_call: TRBV27
clone_size: once
j_call: TRBJ2-5
cdr3_length: 14
d_call: NA
cdr3_nt: TGTGCCAGCAGTTTAAATTCAGTTGCGGGGACCCAGTACTTC
cdr3_aa: CASSLNSVAGTQYF

v_call: TRBV12-3/TRBV12-4
clone_size: NA
j_call: TRBJ1-6
cdr3_length: 13
d_call: NA
cdr3_nt: TGTGCCAGCAGTTTAGCTAGGGATTCACCCCTCCACTTT
cdr3_aa: CASSLARDSPLHF

v_call: TRBV7-3
clone_size: NA
j_call: TRBJ2-2
cdr3_length: 16
d_call: NA
cdr3_nt: TGTGCCAGCAGCTTAAAGTGGGGGTCGAACACCGGGGAGCTGTTTTTT
cdr3_aa: CASSLKWGSNTGELFF

v_call: TRBV21-1
clone_size: NA
j_call: TRBJ2-6
cdr3_length: 18
d_call: NA
cdr3_nt: TGTGCCAACCACAGAGCGGCCAGGGTATATACTGGGGCCAACGTCCTGACTTTC
cdr3_aa: CANHRAARVYTGANVLTF

v_call: TRBV6-6
clone_size: NA
j_call: TRBJ2-2
cdr3_length: 15
d_call: NA
cdr3_nt: TGTGCCAGCAGTTACATCGAAACTAGCAGCGGGGAGCTGTTTTTT
cdr3_aa: CASSYIETSSGELFF

v_call: TRBV5-1
clone_size: NA
j_call: TRBJ1-2
cdr3_length: 15
d_call: NA
cdr3_nt: TGCGCCAGCAGCTTGGAATGGCCCCAGAGCTATGGCTACACCTTC
cdr3_aa: CASSLEWPQSYGYTF

v_call: TRBV2
clone_size: NA
j_call: TRBJ2-5
cdr3_length: 12
d_call: NA
cdr3_nt: TGTGCCAGCAGTGAAGAGAAGGAGACCCAGTACTTC
cdr3_aa: CASSEEKETQYF

v_call: TRBV11-3
clone_size: once
j_call: TRBJ2-1
cdr3_length: 16
d_call: NA
cdr3_nt: TGTGCCAGCAGCCCTGGGTGGGATTCCTCCTACAATGAGCAGTTCTTC
cdr3_aa: CASSPGWDSSYNEQFF

v_call: TRBV3-1/TRBV3-2
clone_size: NA
j_call: TRBJ1-1
cdr3_length: 14
d_call: TRBD1
cdr3_nt: TGTGCCAGCAGCCAGCCGGGACAGGGAACTGAAGCTTTCTTT
cdr3_aa: CASSQPGQGTEAFF

v_call: TRBV6-5
clone_size: once
j_call: TRBJ2-4
cdr3_length: 16
d_call: NA
cdr3_nt: TGTGCCAGCAGTTACGGAGGGCCAGGGTACGGAAACATTCAGTACTTC
cdr3_aa: CASSYGGPGYGNIQYF

v_call: TRBV18
clone_size: NA
j_call: TRBJ2-2
cdr3_length: 16
d_call: TRBD1
cdr3_nt: TGTGCCAGCTCACCTTTCGGACAGGCGAACACCGGGGAGCTGTTTTTT
cdr3_aa: CASSPFGQANTGELFF

v_call: TRBV7-9
clone_size: NA
j_call: TRBJ1-6
cdr3_length: 14
d_call: TRBD1
cdr3_nt: TGTGCCAGCAGCTTAGACAGGGGAGACTCACCCCTCCACTTT
cdr3_aa: CASSLDRGDSPLHF

v_call: TRBV2
clone_size: NA
j_call: TRBJ1-1
cdr3_length: 14
d_call: TRBD1
cdr3_nt: TGTGCCAGCAGTTCGCTGGGACAGGGAGCTGAAGCTTTCTTT
cdr3_aa: CASSSLGQGAEAFF

v_call: TRBV5-8
clone_size: NA
j_call: TRBJ1-4
cdr3_length: 13
d_call: NA
cdr3_nt: TGTGCCAGCAGCAGAGGACCAAATGAAAAACTGTTTTTT
cdr3_aa: CASSRGPNEKLFF

v_call: TRBV5-1
clone_size: NA
j_call: TRBJ1-1
cdr3_length: 14
d_call: TRBD1
cdr3_nt: TGCGCCAGCAGCCTGGACAGGGATAGCACTGAAGCTTTCTTT
cdr3_aa: CASSLDRDSTEAFF